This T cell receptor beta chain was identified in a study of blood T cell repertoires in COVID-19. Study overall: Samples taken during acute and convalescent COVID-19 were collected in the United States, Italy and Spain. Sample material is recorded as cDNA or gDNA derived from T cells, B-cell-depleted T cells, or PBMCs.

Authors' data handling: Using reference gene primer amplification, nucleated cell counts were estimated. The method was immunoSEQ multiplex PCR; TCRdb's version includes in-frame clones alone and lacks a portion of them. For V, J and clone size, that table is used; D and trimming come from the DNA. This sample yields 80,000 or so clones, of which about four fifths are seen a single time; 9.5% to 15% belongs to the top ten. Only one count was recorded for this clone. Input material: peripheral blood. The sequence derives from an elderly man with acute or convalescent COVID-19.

The CDR3 DNA reads as TGTGCCAGCAGTCCCGGGGGTTATGGCTACACCTTC. Residues: CASSPGGYGYTF. The chain couples TRBV6-6 to TRBJ1-2; the D gene is possibly TRBD1 (5 bases). CDR3 length equals 12 residues. V dropped 5 bases and J dropped 5 bases, with 9 bases sitting between them. The germline gives CDR1 MNHNY, CDR2 SVGAGI (reference sequence).